Below, 17 T cell receptor beta chains from the same sample are listed, as sequenced in a study of blood T cells in healthy people across ages. A second PCR, run for roughly 7 to 12 cycles, used a sample-barcoded 5' primer plus a J-beta primer mix. TCRdb re-analysed the 5' RACE reads in MiXCR, keeping a single row per CDR3 protein. The sample has more than 700,000 distinct CDR3 sequences; less than 60% are singletons. Sequenced material: blood. Source of these receptors: a man older than 75 in good health.

The chain couples TRBV12-3 or TRBV12-4 to TRBJ2-7, with D unclear. The CDR3 sequence is 15 residues long. Trimming shortened V by 6 bases and J by 7 bases, and 22 bases separated the two germline ends. The CDR3 DNA follows: TGTGCCAGCAGCACCCCCGGGCTAGTGGGATTAGAGCAGTACTTC. Its protein product is CASSTPGLVGLEQYF.

Points on this clonotype: It may be a read error: a sequence one base away is much more abundant. The chain employs TRBV7-2 and TRBJ2-7; TRBD2 matches 9 bases. The germline V gene encodes CDR1 SGHTA and CDR2 FQGNSA. V was clipped by 4 bases and J by 6 bases; unmatched bases: 16. CDR3 length equals 17 residues. CDR3 sequence reads: CASSSKLLAGNGGEQYF. DNA of the CDR3: TGTGCCAGCAGCTCAAAGTTACTAGCGGGTAACGGGGGCGAGCAGTACTTC.

The gene calls are TRBV7-9 and TRBJ2-5, with 8 nucleotides matching TRBD1. From germline, CDR1 is SEHNR and CDR2 FQNEAQ (reference sequence). The J segment lost 6 bases and the V segment lost 5 bases, leaving 8 bases of the junction unmatched. CDR3 length: 14 amino acids. DNA for the CDR3: TGTGCCAGCAGCCCCCGGACAGGGAGGAAGACCCAGTACTTC. Residues: CASSPRTGRKTQYF.

The chain links TRBV6-5 to TRBJ1-2; no clear D gene. The CDR3 is 16 residues long. Germline V gene lookup returns CDR1 MNHEY and CDR2 SVGAGI. Trimming stripped 0 bases from V and 4 bases from J, with 15 bases between. CDR3 DNA: TGTGCCAGCAGTTACTCGTTTATGAATGGTTCCTATGGCTACACCTTC. Translated: CASSYSFMNGSYGYTF.

In this sample, this clonotype turned up a few times. The V gene is TRBV4-3, the J gene TRBJ1-4; D might be TRBD1 (5 bases). Germline values: CDR1 LGHNA, CDR2 YSLEER. Between the trimmed V and J ends, which lost 0 bases and 3 bases, there was a span of 11 bases. CDR3 length equals 16 residues. CDR3 residues: CASSQDGGAANEKLFF. CDR3 nucleotides: TGCGCCAGCAGCCAAGATGGAGGGGCTGCTAATGAAAAACTGTTTTTT.

The chain employs TRBV29-1 and TRBJ2-1; 13 bases align to TRBD2. The V and J ends lost 7 bases and 10 bases, in that order; junction bases with no gene match: 1. CDR1 is SQVTM, CDR2 ANQGSEA, per germline. There are 11 residues in the CDR3. The CDR3 loop reads CSGGLAGEQFF. CDR3 in DNA: TGCAGCGGGGGACTAGCGGGGGAGCAGTTCTTC.

The chain links TRBV28 to TRBJ2-7; the match to TRBD2 covers 7 bases. The CDR3 is 14 amino acids. CDR1 is MDHEN, CDR2 SYDVKM, per germline. V shed 5 bases and J 2 bases; nucleotides not matched to a gene: 6. In nucleotides, the CDR3 is TGTGCCAGCAGTGAAGCGGGACCCCCCTACGAGCAGTACTTC. It specifies CASSEAGPPYEQYF.

V usage is TRBV12-3 or TRBV12-4 and J usage is TRBJ1-4, with D hard to call. V was shortened by 2 bases and J by 6 bases, with 13 bases between the two germline ends. The CDR3 runs to 15 residues. The CDR3 sequence is CASSLLNRRDEKLFF. The DNA of the CDR3 is TGTGCCAGCAGTTTATTAAACAGACGGGATGAAAAACTGTTTTTT.

In this sample, this clonotype turned up a few times. The chain employs TRBV29-1 and TRBJ2-5; D gene uncertain. Germline loops: CDR1 SQVTM, CDR2 ANQGSEA. V was cut by 2 bases and J by 3 bases, with 4 bases left in between. The CDR3 spans 11 residues. The CDR3 spells CSVERKETQYF. DNA of the CDR3: TGCAGCGTTGAACGCAAAGAGACCCAGTACTTC.

The rearrangement uses TRBV5-1 and TRBJ2-5; tentative D call: TRBD2 (6 bases). CDR1 and CDR2 from the germline V gene are SGHRS and YFSETQ. V gave up 5 bases and J gave up 4 bases, with 9 bases separating them. This CDR3 is built from 12 residues. The CDR3 DNA sequence: TGCGCCAGCAGGGAGGGTACAGAGACCCAGTACTTC. Translating it yields CASREGTETQYF.

This chain uses TRBV24-1 with TRBJ2-1; 10 nucleotides match TRBD2. The length of the CDR3 is 16 residues. CDR1 is KGHDR, CDR2 SFDVKD, per germline. J lost 5 bases, V lost 3 bases, and 6 bases had no gene match. The CDR3 loop reads CATSDILAGIDNEQFF. In nucleotides, the CDR3 is TGTGCCACCAGTGATATACTAGCGGGAATCGACAATGAGCAGTTCTTC.

This clonotype was seen ten or more times. A clone one base away is much larger, so this may be a read error. The chain employs TRBV7-3 and TRBJ2-3; unclear D gene. The CDR3 consists of 13 residues. The V end lost 5 bases, the J end lost 4 bases, and 10 bases lay between the germline ends. Germline V CDR1 and CDR2: SGHTA, FQGTGA. CDR3 sequence (DNA): TGTGCCAGCAGCGGATCCCTCGCAGATACGCAGTATTTT. Translated, it gives CASSGSLADTQYF.

This clonotype occurred once. The chain combines TRBV18 with TRBJ2-1, with 10 bases that match TRBD1. Germline V gene lookup returns CDR1 KGHSH and CDR2 LQKENI. The CDR3 is 16 amino acids. V lost 3 bases to trimming and J lost 4 bases; unmatched junction nucleotides: 6. The CDR3 loop is CASSPTGTGVYNEQFF. CDR3 coding DNA: TGTGCCAGCTCACCCACCGGGACAGGGGTTTACAATGAGCAGTTCTTC.

The V call is TRBV19, the J call TRBJ2-3; maybe TRBD2 (6 bases). CDR3 size: 13 residues. Germline V gene data show CDR1 as LNHDA and CDR2 as SQIVND (reference sequence). Trimming removed 10 bases from V and 2 bases from J, with 13 bases in between. Here the CDR3 DNA reads TGTGCCACTCGGCGGGAAAACACAGATACGCAGTATTTT. Its translation is CATRRENTDTQYF.

This clonotype was seen a few times. The chain couples TRBV6-5 to TRBJ2-3; perhaps D is TRBD1 or TRBD2 (5 bases each). Germline CDR1 is MNHEY and CDR2 is SVGAGI. Trimming pared 3 bases from V and 2 bases from J, leaving 12 bases between. CDR3 size: 15 residues. The CDR3 DNA reads TGTGCCAGCAGTTATGGGGGAACCACCACAGATACGCAGTATTTT. Its protein is CASSYGGTTTDTQYF.

V gene TRBV14 combines with J gene TRBJ1-4, with unresolved D. Trimming removed 1 base from V and 4 bases from J, with 10 bases in between. Germline CDR1 is SGHDN and CDR2 is FVKESK. This CDR3 region has 15 residues. The CDR3 loop reads CASSQGQRFNEKLFF. CDR3 nucleotides: TGTGCCAGCAGCCAAGGGCAAAGGTTTAATGAAAAACTGTTTTTT.

The genes are TRBV10-3 and TRBJ2-4; 8 bases fit TRBD1. The J call may not be correct, given that the DNA end is closer to TRBJ2-7. The CDR3 runs 13 residues. Germline-derived CDR1 and CDR2 are ENHRY and SYGVKD. This chain's CDR3 is CAIKGTGGYEQYF. In nucleotides, the CDR3 is TGTGCCATCAAGGGGACAGGAGGCTACGAGCAGTACTTC.